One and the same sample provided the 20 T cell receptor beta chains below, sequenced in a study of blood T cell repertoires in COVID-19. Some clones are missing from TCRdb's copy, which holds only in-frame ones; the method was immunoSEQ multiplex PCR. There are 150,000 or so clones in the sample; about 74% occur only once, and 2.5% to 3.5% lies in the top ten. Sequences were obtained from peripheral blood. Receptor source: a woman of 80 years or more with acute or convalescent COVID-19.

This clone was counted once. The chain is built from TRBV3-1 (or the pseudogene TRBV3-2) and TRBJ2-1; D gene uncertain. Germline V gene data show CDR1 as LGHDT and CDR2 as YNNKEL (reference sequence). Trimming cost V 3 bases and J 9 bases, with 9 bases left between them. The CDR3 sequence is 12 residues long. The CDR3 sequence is CASSQDSREQFF. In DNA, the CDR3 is TGTGCCAGCAGCCAGGATAGCCGTGAGCAGTTCTTC.

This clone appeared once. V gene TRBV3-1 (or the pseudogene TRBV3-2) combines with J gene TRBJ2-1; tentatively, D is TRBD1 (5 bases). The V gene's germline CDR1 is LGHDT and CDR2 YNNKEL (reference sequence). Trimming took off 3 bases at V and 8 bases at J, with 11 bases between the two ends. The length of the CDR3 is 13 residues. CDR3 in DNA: TGTGCCAGCAGCCATTGGCAGGGTGATGAGCAGTTCTTC. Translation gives CASSHWQGDEQFF.

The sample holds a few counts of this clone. CDR3 bases: TGTGCCAGCACGTCCCGACGGGGAGGTGCTGAAGCTTTCTTT. Translated, it gives CASTSRRGGAEAFF. The chain carries TRBV6-5 and TRBJ1-1; no clear D. This CDR3 comprises 14 residues. Trimming cost V 7 bases and J 6 bases, with 18 bases left between them. Germline V gene data show CDR1 as MNHEY and CDR2 as SVGAGI.

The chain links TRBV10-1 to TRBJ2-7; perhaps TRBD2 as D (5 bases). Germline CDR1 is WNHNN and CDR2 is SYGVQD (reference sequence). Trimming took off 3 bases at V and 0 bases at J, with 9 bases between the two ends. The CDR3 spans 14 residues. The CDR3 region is CASSEKRSSYEQYF. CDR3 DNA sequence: TGCGCCAGCAGTGAAAAGCGGAGCTCCTACGAGCAGTACTTC.

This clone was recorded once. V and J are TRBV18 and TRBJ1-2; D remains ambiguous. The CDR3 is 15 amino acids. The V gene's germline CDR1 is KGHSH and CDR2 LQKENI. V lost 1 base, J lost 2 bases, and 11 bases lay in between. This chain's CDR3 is CASSPQLSRNYGYTF. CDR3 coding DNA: TGTGCCAGCTCACCACAGTTGTCCAGGAACTATGGCTACACCTTC.

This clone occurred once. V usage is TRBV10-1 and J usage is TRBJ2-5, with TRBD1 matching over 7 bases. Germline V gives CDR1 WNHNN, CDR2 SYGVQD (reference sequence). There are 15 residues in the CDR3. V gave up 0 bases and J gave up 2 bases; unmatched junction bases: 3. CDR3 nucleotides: TGCGCCAGCAGTGAGTCGACAGGGCAGCAAGAGACCCAGTACTTC. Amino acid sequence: CASSESTGQQETQYF.

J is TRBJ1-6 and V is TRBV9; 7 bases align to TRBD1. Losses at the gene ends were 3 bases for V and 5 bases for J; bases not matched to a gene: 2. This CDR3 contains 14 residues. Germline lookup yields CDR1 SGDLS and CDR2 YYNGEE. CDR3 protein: CASSAQGNNSPLHF. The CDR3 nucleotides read TGTGCCAGCAGCGCACAGGGGAATAATTCACCCCTCCACTTT.

CDR3 in DNA: TGTGCCACCAGTGATTTAGGGCGACAGGGCAGCGGCAGAGATTATCTGGCTGAAGCTTTCTTT. The encoded protein is CATSDLGRQGSGRDYLAEAFF. V usage is TRBV24-1 and J usage is TRBJ1-1; 7 positions match TRBD1. The V and J ends lost 1 base and 6 bases, in that order; junction bases with no gene match: 25. The CDR3 is 21 residues long. Germline CDR1 KGHDR, CDR2 SFDVKD.

CDR3 amino acids: CASTEKSLLSGANVLTF. CDR3 DNA: TGTGCCAGCACTGAGAAATCGTTACTCTCTGGGGCCAACGTCCTGACTTTC. This chain joins TRBV21-1 and TRBJ2-6; the table assigns TRBD2, which was not confirmed against the DNA. TRBV21-1 represents a pseudogene. The CDR3 has 17 residues.

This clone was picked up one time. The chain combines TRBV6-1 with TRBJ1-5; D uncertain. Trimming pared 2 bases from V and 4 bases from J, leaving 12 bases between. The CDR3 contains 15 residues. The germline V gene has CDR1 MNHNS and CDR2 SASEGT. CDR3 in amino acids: CASSESGDLNQPQHF. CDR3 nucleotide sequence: TGTGCCAGCAGTGAATCGGGTGACCTTAATCAGCCCCAGCATTTT.

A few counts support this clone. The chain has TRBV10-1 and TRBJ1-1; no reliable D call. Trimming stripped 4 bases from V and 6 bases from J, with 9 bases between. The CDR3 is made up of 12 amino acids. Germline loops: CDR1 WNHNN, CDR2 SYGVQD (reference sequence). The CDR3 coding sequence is TGCGCCAGCAGTGGGAGCGGGTCTGAAGCTTTCTTT. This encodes CASSGSGSEAFF.

This CDR3 reads CASSANQGMANEKLFF. CDR3 coding DNA: TGTGCCAGCAGCGCCAACCAGGGGATGGCTAATGAAAAACTGTTTTTT. The V and J genes are TRBV9 and TRBJ1-4; TRBD1 might be the D (6 bases). V dropped 3 bases and J dropped 3 bases, with 15 bases sitting between them. CDR1 is SGDLS, CDR2 YYNGEE, per germline. The CDR3 sequence is 16 residues long.

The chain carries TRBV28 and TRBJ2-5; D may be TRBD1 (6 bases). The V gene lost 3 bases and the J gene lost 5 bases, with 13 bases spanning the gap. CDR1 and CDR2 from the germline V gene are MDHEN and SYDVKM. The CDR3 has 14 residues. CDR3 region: CASSFPTGTETQYF. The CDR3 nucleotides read TGTGCCAGCAGTTTTCCAACAGGGACGGAGACCCAGTACTTC.

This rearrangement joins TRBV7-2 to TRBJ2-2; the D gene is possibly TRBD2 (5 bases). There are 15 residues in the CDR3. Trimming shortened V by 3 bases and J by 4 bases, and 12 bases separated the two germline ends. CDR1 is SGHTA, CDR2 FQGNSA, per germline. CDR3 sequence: CASSFLRDSTGELFF. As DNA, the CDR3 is TGTGCCAGCAGCTTTCTCCGGGATTCCACCGGGGAGCTGTTTTTT.

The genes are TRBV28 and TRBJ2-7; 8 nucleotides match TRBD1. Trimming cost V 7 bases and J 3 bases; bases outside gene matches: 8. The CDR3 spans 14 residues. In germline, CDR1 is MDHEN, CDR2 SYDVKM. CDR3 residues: CASNRQGTLYEQYF. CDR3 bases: TGTGCCAGCAATCGACAGGGGACCCTCTACGAGCAGTACTTC. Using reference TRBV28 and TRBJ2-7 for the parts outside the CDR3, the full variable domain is DVKVTQSSRYLVKRTGEKVFLECVQDMDHENMFWYRQDPGLGLRLIYFSYDVKMKEKGDIPEGYSVSREKKERFSLILESASTNQTSMYLCASNRQGTLYEQYFGPGTRLTVT.

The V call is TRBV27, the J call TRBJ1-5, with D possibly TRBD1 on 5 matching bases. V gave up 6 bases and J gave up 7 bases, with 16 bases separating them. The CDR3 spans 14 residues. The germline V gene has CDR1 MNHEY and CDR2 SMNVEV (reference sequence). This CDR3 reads CASRPTGVEQPQHF. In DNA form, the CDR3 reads TGTGCCAGCAGACCGACGGGGGTTGAACAGCCCCAGCATTTT.

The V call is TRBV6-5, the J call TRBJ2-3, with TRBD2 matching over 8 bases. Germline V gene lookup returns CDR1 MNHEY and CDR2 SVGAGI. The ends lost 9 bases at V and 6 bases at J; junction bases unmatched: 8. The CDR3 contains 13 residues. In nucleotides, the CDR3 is TGTGCCAGAGGGCGGGAGGTTTGGGATACGCAGTATTTT. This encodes CARGREVWDTQYF.

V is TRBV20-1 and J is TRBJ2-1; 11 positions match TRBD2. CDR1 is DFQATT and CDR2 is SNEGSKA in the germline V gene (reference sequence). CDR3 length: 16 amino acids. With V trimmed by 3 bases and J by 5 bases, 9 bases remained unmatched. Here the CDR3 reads CSASDILAGGNNEQFF. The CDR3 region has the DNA TGCAGTGCTAGTGACATTCTAGCGGGAGGCAACAATGAGCAGTTCTTC.

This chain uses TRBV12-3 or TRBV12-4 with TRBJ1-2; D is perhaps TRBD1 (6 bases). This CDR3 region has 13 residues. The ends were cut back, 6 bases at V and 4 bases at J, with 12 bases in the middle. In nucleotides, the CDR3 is TGTGCCAGCAGGGGGGGGCTTGTCTATGGCTACACCTTC. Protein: CASRGGLVYGYTF.

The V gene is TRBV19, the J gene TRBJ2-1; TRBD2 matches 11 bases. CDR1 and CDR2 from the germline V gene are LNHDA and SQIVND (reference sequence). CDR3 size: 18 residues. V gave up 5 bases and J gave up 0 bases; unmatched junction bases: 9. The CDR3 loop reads CASSPLFGLAGSYNEQFF. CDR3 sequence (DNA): TGTGCCAGTAGTCCTCTATTCGGACTAGCGGGCTCCTACAATGAGCAGTTCTTC. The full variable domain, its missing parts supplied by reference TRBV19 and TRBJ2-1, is DGGITQSPKYLFRKEGQNVTLSCEQNLNHDAMYWYRQDPGQGLRLIYYSQIVNDFQKGDIAEGYSVSREKKESFPLTVTSAQKNPTAFYLCASSPLFGLAGSYNEQFFGPGTRLTVL.